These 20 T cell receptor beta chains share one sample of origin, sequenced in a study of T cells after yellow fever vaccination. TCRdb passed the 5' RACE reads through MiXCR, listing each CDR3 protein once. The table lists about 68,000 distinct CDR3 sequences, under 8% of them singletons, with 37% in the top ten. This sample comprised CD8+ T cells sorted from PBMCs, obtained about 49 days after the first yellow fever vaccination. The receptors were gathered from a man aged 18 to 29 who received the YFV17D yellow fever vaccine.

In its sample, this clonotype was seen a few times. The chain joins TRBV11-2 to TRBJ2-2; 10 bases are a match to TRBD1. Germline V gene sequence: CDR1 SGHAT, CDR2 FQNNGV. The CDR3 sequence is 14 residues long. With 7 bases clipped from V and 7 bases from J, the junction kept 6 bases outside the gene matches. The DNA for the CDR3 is TGTGCCAGCACCGGACAGGGGGACGTCGGGGAGCTGTTTTTT. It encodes CASTGQGDVGELFF.

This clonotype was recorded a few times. CDR3 bases: TGTGCCAGCAGTGTTCCGCTCCCCGGGGAGCTGTTTTTT. As protein: CASSVPLPGELFF. J is TRBJ2-2 and V is TRBV6-1; no clear D gene. Looked up from germline, CDR1 is MNHNS and CDR2 is SASEGT. Trimming stripped 4 bases from V and 6 bases from J, with 9 bases between. The CDR3 is made up of 13 amino acids.

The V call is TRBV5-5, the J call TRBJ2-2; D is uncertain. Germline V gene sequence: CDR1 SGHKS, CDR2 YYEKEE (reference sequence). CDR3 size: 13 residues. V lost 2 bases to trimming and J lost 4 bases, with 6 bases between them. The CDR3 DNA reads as TGTGCCAGCAGCTTACTGAGCACCGGGGAGCTGTTTTTT. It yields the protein CASSLLSTGELFF.

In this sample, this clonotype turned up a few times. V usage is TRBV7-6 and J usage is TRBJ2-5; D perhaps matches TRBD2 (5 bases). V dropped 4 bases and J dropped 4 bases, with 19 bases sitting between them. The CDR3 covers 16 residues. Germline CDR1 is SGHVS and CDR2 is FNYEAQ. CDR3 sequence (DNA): TGTGCCAGCAGCTCCCTCGATTCGGGATATGCAGAGACCCAGTACTTC. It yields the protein CASSSLDSGYAETQYF.

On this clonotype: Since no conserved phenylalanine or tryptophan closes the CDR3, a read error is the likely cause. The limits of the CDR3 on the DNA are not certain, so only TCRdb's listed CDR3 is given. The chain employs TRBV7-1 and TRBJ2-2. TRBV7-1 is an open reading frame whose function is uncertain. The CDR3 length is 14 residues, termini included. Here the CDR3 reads CASSSGLLCWVLLC.

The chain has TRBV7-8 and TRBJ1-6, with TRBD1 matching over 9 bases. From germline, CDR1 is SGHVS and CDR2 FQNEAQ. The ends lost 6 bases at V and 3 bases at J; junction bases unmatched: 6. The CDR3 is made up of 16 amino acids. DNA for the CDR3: TGTGCCAGCAGGACAGGGGGATGGTACTATAATTCACCCCTCCACTTT. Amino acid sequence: CASRTGGWYYNSPLHF.

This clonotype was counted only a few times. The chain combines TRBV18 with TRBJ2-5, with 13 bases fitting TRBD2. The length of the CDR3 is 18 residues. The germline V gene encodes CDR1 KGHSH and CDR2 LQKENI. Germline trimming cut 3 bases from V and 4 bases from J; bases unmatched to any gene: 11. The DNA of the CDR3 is TGTGCCAGCTCACCGCCAGGACTAGCGGGGGACAGTCTAGAGACCCAGTACTTC. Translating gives CASSPPGLAGDSLETQYF.

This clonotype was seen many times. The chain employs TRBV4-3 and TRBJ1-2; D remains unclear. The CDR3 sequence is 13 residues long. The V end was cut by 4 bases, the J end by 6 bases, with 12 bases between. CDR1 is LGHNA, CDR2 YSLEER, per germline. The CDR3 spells CASSPYFGDGYTF. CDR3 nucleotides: TGCGCCAGCAGCCCCTATTTTGGGGATGGCTACACCTTC.

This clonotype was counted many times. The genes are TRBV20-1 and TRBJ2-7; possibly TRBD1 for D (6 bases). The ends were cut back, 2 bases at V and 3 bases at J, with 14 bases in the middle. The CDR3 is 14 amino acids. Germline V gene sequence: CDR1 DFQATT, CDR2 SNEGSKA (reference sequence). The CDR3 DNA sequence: TGCAGTGCTAGACCCACAGGGAGAAGCTACGAGCAGTACGTC. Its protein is CSARPTGRSYEQYV.

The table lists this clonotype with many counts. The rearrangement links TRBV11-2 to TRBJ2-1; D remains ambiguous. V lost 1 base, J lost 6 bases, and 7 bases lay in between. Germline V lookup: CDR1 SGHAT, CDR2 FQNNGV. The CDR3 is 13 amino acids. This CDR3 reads CASSLVGFNEQFF. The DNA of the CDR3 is TGTGCCAGCAGCTTAGTAGGGTTCAATGAGCAGTTCTTC.

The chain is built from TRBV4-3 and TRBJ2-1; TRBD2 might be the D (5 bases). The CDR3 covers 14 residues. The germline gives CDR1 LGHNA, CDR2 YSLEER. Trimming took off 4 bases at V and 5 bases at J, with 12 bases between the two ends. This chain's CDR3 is CASSPTGWDNEQFF. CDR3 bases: TGCGCCAGCAGCCCCACGGGGTGGGACAATGAGCAGTTCTTC.

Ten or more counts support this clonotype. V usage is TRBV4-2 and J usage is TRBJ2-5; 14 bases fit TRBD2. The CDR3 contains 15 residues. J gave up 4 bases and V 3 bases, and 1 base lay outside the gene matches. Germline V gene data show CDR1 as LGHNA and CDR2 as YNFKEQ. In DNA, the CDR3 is TGTGCCAGCAGCCAGACTAGCGGGGGGGCAGAGACCCAGTACTTC. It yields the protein CASSQTSGGAETQYF.

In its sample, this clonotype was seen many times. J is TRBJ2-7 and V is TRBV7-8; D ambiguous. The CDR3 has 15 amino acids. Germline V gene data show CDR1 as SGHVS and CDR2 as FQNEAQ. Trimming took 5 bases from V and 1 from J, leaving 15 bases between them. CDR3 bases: TGTGCCAGCAGCCTAGGATCCTATTTGTCCTACGAGCAGTACTTC. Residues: CASSLGSYLSYEQYF.

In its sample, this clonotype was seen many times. CDR3 in DNA: TGTGCCAGCAGCCCAGGCGGTAGCGGGGTAACCTACAATGAGCAGTTCTTC. Encoded protein: CASSPGGSGVTYNEQFF. The V and J genes are TRBV14 and TRBJ2-1, with 8 bases lining up with TRBD2. Trimming took 4 bases from V and 2 from J; bases not matched to a gene: 10. Germline lookup yields CDR1 SGHDN and CDR2 FVKESK. The CDR3 runs to 17 residues.

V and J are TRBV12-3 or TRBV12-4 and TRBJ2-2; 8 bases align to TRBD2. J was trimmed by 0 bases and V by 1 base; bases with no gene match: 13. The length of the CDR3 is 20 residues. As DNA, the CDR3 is TGTGCCAGCAGTTTAGGTTTTTTTTGGCGGGGGGAAACGAACACCGGGGAGCTGTTTTTT. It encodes CASSLGFFWRGETNTGELFF.

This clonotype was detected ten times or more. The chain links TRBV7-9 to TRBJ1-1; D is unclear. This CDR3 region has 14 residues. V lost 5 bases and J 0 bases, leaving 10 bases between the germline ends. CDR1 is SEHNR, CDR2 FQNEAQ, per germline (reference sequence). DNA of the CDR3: TGTGCCAGCAGCCCAACTGACATGAACACTGAAGCTTTCTTT. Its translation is CASSPTDMNTEAFF.

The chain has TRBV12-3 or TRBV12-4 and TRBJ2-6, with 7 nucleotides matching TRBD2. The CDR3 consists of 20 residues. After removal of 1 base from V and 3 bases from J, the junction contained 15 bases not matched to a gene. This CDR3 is CASSLGRERAPNHGANVLTF. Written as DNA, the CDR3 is TGTGCCAGCAGTTTAGGGCGGGAGCGGGCCCCAAATCATGGGGCCAACGTCCTGACTTTC.

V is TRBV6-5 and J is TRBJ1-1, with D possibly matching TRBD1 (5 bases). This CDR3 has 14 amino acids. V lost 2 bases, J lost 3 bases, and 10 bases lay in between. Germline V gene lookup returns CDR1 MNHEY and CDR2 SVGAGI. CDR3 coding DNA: TGTGCCAGCAGTTACACGAAGGGGTACACTGAAGCTTTCTTT. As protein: CASSYTKGYTEAFF.

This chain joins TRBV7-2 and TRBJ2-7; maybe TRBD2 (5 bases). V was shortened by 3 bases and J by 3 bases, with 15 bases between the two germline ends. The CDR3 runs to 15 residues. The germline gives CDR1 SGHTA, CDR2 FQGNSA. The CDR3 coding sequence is TGTGCCAGCAGCTTCGGAATTGGAGGCTTCTACGAGCAGTACTTC. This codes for CASSFGIGGFYEQYF.

CDR3 nucleotide sequence: TGTGCCAGCAGCGTGGGACTAGCGGACTACAATGAGCAGTTCTTC. Protein: CASSVGLADYNEQFF. This chain links TRBV27 with TRBJ2-1; 11 positions match TRBD2. Germline CDR1 reads MNHEY; CDR2 reads SMNVEV (reference sequence). Trimming took 6 bases from V and 3 from J; bases not matched to a gene: 4. CDR3 length: 15 residues.